The present T cell receptor (beta chain) was sequenced within a study of control samples from healthy donors and cancer patients. Repertoires were generated with immunoSEQ multiplex PCR, while TCRdb's copy carries only in-frame clones and drops some. Among about 79,000 clones, over 85% were seen once, and the ten largest hold over 0.95%. Per germline, CDR1 SGHRS and CDR2 YFSETQ. CDR3 length equals 16 residues. J lost 1 base, V lost 4 bases, and 10 bases had no gene match. The sample was PBMCs. The gene calls are TRBV5-1 and TRBJ2-7; TRBD1 matches at 8 bases. The receptor was isolated from a woman aged 40 to 49 with lung cancer. CDR3: CASSIDGQGLSYEQYF. CDR3 DNA sequence: TGCGCCAGCAGCATTGACGGACAGGGCTTATCCTACGAGCAGTACTTC.